The T cell receptor (beta chain) under discussion was sequenced for a study of control samples from healthy donors and cancer patients. This CDR3 contains 15 residues. Trimming shortened V by 4 bases and J by 2 bases, and 14 bases separated the two germline ends. Per germline, CDR1 LNHDA and CDR2 SQIVND (reference sequence). Only in-frame clones appear in the TCRdb table, and some are missing; sequencing was by immunoSEQ multiplex PCR. Of 90,000 or so clones in the sample, around 85% were seen once. The V and J genes are TRBV19 and TRBJ1-2; D gene uncertain. The receptor's source is a man in his 70s with lung cancer. The sample taken for sequencing was PBMCs. The DNA of the CDR3 is TGTGCCAGTAGTACCTATCAGACGGGGAACTATGGCTACACCTTC. Its translation: CASSTYQTGNYGYTF.